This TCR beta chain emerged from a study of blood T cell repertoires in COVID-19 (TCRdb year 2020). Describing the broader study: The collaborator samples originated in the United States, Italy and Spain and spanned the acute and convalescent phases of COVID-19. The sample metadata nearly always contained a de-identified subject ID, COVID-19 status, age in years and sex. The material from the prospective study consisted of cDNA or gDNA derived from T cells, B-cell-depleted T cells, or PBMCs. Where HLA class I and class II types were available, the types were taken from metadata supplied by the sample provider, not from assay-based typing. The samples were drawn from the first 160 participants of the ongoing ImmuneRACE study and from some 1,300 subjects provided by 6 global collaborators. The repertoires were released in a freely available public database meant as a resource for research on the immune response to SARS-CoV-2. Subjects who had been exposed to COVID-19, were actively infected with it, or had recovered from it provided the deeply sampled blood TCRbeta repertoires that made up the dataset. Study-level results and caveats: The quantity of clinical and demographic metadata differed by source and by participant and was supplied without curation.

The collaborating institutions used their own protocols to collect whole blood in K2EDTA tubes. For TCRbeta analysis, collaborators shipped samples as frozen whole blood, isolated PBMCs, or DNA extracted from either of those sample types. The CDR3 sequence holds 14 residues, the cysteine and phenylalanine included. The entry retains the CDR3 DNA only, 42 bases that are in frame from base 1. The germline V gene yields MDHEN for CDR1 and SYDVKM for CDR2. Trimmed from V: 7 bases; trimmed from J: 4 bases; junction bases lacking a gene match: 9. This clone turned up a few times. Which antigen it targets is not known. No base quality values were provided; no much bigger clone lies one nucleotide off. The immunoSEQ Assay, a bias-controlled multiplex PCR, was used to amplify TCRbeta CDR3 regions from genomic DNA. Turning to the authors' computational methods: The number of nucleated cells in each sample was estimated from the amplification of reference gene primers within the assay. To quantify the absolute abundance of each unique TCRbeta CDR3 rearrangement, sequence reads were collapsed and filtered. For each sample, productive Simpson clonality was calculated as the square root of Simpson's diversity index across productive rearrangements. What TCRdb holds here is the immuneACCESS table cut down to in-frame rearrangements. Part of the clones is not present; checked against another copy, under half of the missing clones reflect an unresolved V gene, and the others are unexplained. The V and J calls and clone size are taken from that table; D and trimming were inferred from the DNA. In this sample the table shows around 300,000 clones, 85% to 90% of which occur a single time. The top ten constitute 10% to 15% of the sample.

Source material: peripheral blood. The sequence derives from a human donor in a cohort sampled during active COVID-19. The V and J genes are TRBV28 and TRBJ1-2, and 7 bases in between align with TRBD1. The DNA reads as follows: TGTGCCAGCAACTGGGGGGACAGAATCTATGGCTACACCTTC. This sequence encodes CASNWGDRIYGYTF.